This TCR beta chain was observed in a study of long-term antiretroviral therapy in people with HIV. Findings and caveats of the study: Clones that expanded before ART (that is, prior to treatment) dominated the repertoire at all time points. Narrower CDR3 length ranges marked HIV repertoires relative to controls.

Runs used v3.0 of the immunoSEQ assay and were done at survey level. Method: immunoSEQ multiplex PCR; TCRdb's copy keeps in-frame clones and lacks some. The sample records tens of thousands of clones, 80% being singletons. Every participant gave one or more pre-ART and two or more post-ART PBMC samples. Concerning this clone: Its matching antigen is unknown.

V shed 4 bases and J 7 bases; nucleotides not matched to a gene: 7. This CDR3 region has 13 residues. CDR1 SGHDN and CDR2 FVKESK come from the germline V gene. This chain connects TRBV14 to TRBJ2-7; 7 bases line up with TRBD1. The TCR was taken from a man aged 40-55 years with HIV. Specimen: unsorted PBMCs, collected 0.3 years after starting antiretroviral therapy. DNA of the CDR3: TGTGCCAGCAGCCCCGGGACAGTTGAGGAGCAGTACTTC. This codes for CASSPGTVEEQYF.